A selection of T cell receptor beta chains follows, all from one sample in a study of CD8+CD57+ T cells in acquired aplastic anemia. A single record per CDR3 protein comes from TCRdb applying MiXCR to the reads. The sample lists about 68,000 distinct CDR3 sequences, 45% to 60% occurring once. Sequencing used sorted CD4+, CD8+, or CD8+CD57+ T cells (not recorded which) from PBMCs. All receptors come from a human donor in good health, serving as a control. Both conserved end residues are part of each CDR3. A D gene is named only where the DNA matches it firmly. Part of the rows lack a size; the others show once, few, many or a class for expanded clones.

J gene | D gene | V gene | clone size | CDR3 protein | CDR3 DNA
TRBJ1-5 | . | TRBV30 | many | CAWSEAGDQSQHF | TGTGCCTGGAGTGAAGCAGGGGATCAGTCCCAGCATTTT
TRBJ2-3 | . | TRBV24-1 | . | CASGTSTDTQYF | TGTGCCAGCGGGACCAGCACAGATACGCAGTATTTT
TRBJ2-5 | TRBD2 | TRBV10-3 | . | CAISEGSSGGSQETQYF | TGTGCCATCAGTGAGGGCAGTAGCGGGGGCTCCCAAGAGACCCAGTACTTC
TRBJ2-7 | TRBD2 | TRBV2 | . | CASCSAGLAYEQYF | TGTGCCAGCTGTTCGGCGGGACTAGCCTACGAGCAGTACTTC
TRBJ1-2 | TRBD1 | TRBV29-1 | once | CSVDMPQGGYGYTF | TGCAGCGTTGATATGCCGCAGGGGGGCTATGGCTACACCTTC
TRBJ2-1 | . | TRBV15 | . | CATSGYMEQFF | TGTGCCACCAGCGGCTACATGGAACAGTTCTTC
TRBJ2-1 | . | TRBV7-2 | . | CASRRLDNEQFF | TGTGCCAGCAGACGACTTGACAATGAGCAGTTCTTC
TRBJ2-3 | TRBD2 | TRBV7-3 | many | CASSPGTSRVTDTQYF | TGTGCCAGCAGCCCTGGGACTAGCCGGGTGACAGATACGCAGTATTTT
TRBJ2-1 | . | TRBV10-3 | once | CAIRRDSSYNEQFF | TGTGCCATCCGGCGGGATAGCTCCTACAATGAGCAGTTCTTC
TRBJ1-5 | . | TRBV12-3/TRBV12-4 | . | CVSSFGNTRNYQPQHF | TGTGTCAGCAGTTTCGGGAACACAAGGAATTATCAGCCCCAGCATTTT
TRBJ2-3 | . | TRBV5-6 | many | CASSKPNRDTQYF | TGTGCCAGCAGTAAACCGAACAGGGATACGCAGTATTTT
TRBJ1-1 | . | TRBV9 | . | CASSVMPENTEAFF | TGTGCCAGCAGCGTGATGCCAGAGAACACTGAAGCTTTCTTT
TRBJ2-3 | TRBD2 | TRBV20-1 | many | CSARGTSGDTDTQYF | TGCAGTGCTAGGGGGACTAGCGGAGACACAGATACGCAGTATTTT
TRBJ2-3 | TRBD2 | TRBV5-1 | . | CASSVLLAGGTDTQYF | TGCGCCAGCAGCGTCCTTCTAGCGGGTGGCACAGATACGCAGTATTTT
TRBJ2-7 | . | TRBV5-1 | many | CASSHGTLQLEQYF | TGCGCCAGCAGCCACGGGACTCTTCAACTCGAGCAGTACTTC
TRBJ2-1 | . | TRBV2 | . | CATGTGSPGYNEQFF | TGTGCCACCGGTACAGGGTCACCCGGCTACAATGAGCAGTTCTTC
TRBJ1-2 | TRBD1 | TRBV29-1 | . | CSAPGTGKGSYGYTF | TGCAGCGCCCCCGGGACAGGGAAAGGAAGCTATGGCTACACCTTC
TRBJ1-1 | TRBD1 | TRBV2 | . | CAGRLGQGNTEALF | TGTGCCGGCCGGCTGGGACAGGGGAACACTGAAGCTCTCTTT
TRBJ1-4 | TRBD1 | TRBV25-1 | . | CASSDRTGHNEKLFF | TGTGCCAGCAGTGACCGGACAGGGCATAATGAAAAACTGTTTTTT
TRBJ1-2 | TRBD1 | TRBV15 | . | CATSTRDREDYGYTF | TGTGCCACCAGCACCCGGGACAGGGAAGACTATGGCTACACCTTC
TRBJ2-6 | . | TRBV7-4 | many | CASSLGGQGCFCGANVLTF | TGTGCCAGCAGCTTAGGTGGCCAGGGGTGCTTTTGTGGGGCCAACGTCCTGACTTTC
TRBJ2-3 | . | TRBV12-3/TRBV12-4 | . | CASSPDPVDTQYF | TGTGCCAGCAGCCCTGACCCAGTAGATACGCAGTATTTT
TRBJ2-1 | TRBD1 | TRBV2 | . | CASARDRDNYNEQFF | TGTGCCAGCGCTCGGGACAGGGACAATTACAATGAGCAGTTCTTC
TRBJ1-3 | . | TRBV12-3/TRBV12-4 | many | CASSLGPPGSGNTIYF | TGTGCCAGCAGTTTAGGCCCTCCTGGCTCTGGAAACACCATATATTTT
TRBJ2-2 | TRBD1 | TRBV4-1 | many | CASSQTGGGTTGELFF | TGCGCCAGCAGCCAAACAGGGGGCGGAACCACCGGGGAGCTGTTTTTT
TRBJ2-7 | . | TRBV29-1 | . | CSAVGQSIPYEQYF | TGCAGCGCTGTGGGGCAGTCCATCCCCTACGAGCAGTACTTC
TRBJ2-7 | TRBD1 | TRBV7-2 | . | CASSRRGQGSYEQYF | TGTGCCAGCAGCCGGCGGGGACAGGGGAGTTACGAGCAGTACTTC
TRBJ1-1 | TRBD1 | TRBV2 | many | CASSDRGFTEAFF | TGTGCCAGCAGCGACAGGGGGTTCACTGAAGCTTTCTTT
TRBJ2-1 | . | TRBV25-1 | few | CASSGRKGYYNEQFF | TGTGCCAGCAGTGGGAGGAAGGGCTACTACAATGAGCAGTTCTTC
TRBJ2-3 | . | TRBV20-1 | . | CRAGTQYF | TGCAGGGCGGGTACGCAGTATTTT
TRBJ1-2 | . | TRBV10-3 | . | CATSDTGGQRGYTF | TGTGCCACCAGTGATACGGGCGGGCAACGAGGCTACACCTTC
TRBJ2-1 | TRBD1 | TRBV14 | . | CASRGQTGGYYNEQFF | TGTGCCAGCAGGGGACAGACAGGGGGTTACTACAATGAGCAGTTCTTC
TRBJ1-6 | . | TRBV7-8 | . | CASSLTDRSYNSPLHF | TGTGCCAGCAGCTTAACAGACCGTTCCTATAATTCACCCCTCCACTTT
TRBJ2-6 | . | TRBV2 | . | CASKRTASLGANVLTF | TGTGCCAGCAAAAGGACAGCCTCTCTTGGGGCCAACGTCCTGACTTTC
TRBJ1-2 | . | TRBV7-9 | . | CASSPLLTGNYGYTF | TGTGCCAGCAGCCCCCTCCTCACAGGGAACTATGGCTACACCTTC
TRBJ1-2 | . | TRBV29-1 | few | CSVYGPPTDNYGYTF | TGCAGCGTTTACGGACCTCCTACCGATAACTATGGCTACACCTTC
TRBJ2-7 | . | TRBV13 | . | CASTPYKPYEQYF | TGTGCCAGCACCCCCTACAAACCCTACGAGCAGTACTTC
TRBJ2-5 | . | TRBV5-4 | many | CASSTRSGTAQETQYF | TGTGCCAGCAGCACCAGAAGCGGGACAGCCCAAGAGACCCAGTACTTC
TRBJ2-7 | . | TRBV7-2 | many | CASSLRETVSYEQYF | TGTGCCAGCAGCTTAAGGGAGACGGTCTCCTACGAGCAGTACTTC
TRBJ2-1 | . | TRBV29-1 | once | CSVDVRTVGNEQFF | TGCAGCGTTGACGTGAGGACAGTTGGCAATGAGCAGTTCTTC
TRBJ2-5 | . | TRBV7-7 | medium-sized | CASSLEALETQYF | TGTGCCAGCAGCTTAGAAGCTTTAGAGACCCAGTACTTC
TRBJ2-7 | TRBD2 | TRBV27 | few | CASSPGSSGRAWANEQYF | TGTGCCAGCAGCCCGGGTTCTAGCGGGAGGGCTTGGGCGAACGAGCAGTACTTC
TRBJ2-7 | . | TRBV4-3 | . | CASSQEAAGRQYMEQYF | TGCGCCAGCAGCCAAGAGGCGGCAGGGCGCCAATACATGGAGCAGTACTTC
TRBJ1-2 | . | TRBV2 | . | CASSRPVGLGNYGYTF | TGTGCCAGCAGTAGACCCGTGGGTTTGGGTAACTATGGCTACACCTTC
TRBJ1-2 | TRBD1 | TRBV20-1 | many | CSARTTGGENYGYTF | TGCAGTGCTAGGACTACAGGGGGCGAGAACTATGGCTACACCTTC
TRBJ1-5 | TRBD1 | TRBV10-3 | . | CAISQGDLNNQPQHF | TGTGCCATCAGCCAGGGGGACCTTAACAATCAGCCCCAGCATTTT
TRBJ2-5 | . | TRBV5-4 | many | CASSSDMEAGKTQYF | TGTGCCAGCAGCTCGGACATGGAGGCCGGAAAGACCCAGTACTTC
TRBJ1-2 | . | TRBV29-1 | . | CSVRSGTAYGYTF | TGCAGCGTTCGCTCCGGGACGGCCTATGGCTACACCTTC
TRBJ2-7 | . | TRBV6-5 | . | CASSYIRGNEQYF | TGTGCCAGCAGTTATATCCGGGGAAACGAGCAGTACTTC
TRBJ2-1 | TRBD2 | TRBV11-2 | many | CASSKRLAGNEQFF | TGTGCCAGCAGCAAGAGACTAGCAGGCAATGAGCAGTTCTTC